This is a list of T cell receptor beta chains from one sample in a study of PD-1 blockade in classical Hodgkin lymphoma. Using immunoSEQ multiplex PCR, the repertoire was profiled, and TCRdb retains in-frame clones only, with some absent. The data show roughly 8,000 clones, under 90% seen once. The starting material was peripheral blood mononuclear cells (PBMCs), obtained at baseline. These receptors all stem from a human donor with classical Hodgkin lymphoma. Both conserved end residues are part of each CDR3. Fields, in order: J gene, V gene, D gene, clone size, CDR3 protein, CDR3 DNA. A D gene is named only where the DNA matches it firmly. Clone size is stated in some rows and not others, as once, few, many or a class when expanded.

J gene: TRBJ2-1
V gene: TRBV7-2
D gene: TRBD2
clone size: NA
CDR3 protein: CASPAGGASYNEQFF
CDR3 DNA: TGTGCCAGCCCGGCGGGAGGGGCTTCCTACAATGAGCAGTTCTTC

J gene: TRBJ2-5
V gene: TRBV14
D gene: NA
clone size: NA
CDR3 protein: CASSQGAETQYF
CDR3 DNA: TGTGCCAGCAGCCAAGGGGCGGAGACCCAGTACTTC

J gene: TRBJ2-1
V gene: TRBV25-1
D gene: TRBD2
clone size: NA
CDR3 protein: CASSEYTSGGSEQFF
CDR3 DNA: TGTGCCAGCAGTGAATACACTAGCGGGGGGAGTGAGCAGTTCTTC

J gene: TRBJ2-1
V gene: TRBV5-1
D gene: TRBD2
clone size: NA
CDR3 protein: CASSLKREGYNEQFF
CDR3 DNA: TGCGCCAGCAGCTTAAAGCGGGAGGGCTACAATGAGCAGTTCTTC

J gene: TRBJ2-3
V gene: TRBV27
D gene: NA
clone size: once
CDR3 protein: CASSPYRAPHTDTQYF
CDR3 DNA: TGTGCCAGCAGCCCTTACAGGGCCCCCCACACAGATACGCAGTATTTT

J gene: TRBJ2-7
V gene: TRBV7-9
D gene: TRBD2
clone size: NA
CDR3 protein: CASSFLSGSREQYF
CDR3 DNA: TGTGCCAGCAGCTTCTTAAGCGGGAGCCGCGAGCAGTACTTC

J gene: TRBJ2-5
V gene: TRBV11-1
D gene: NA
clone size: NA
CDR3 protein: CASSLSPLLARGISETQYF
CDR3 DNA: TGTGCCAGCAGCTTATCCCCGCTCCTAGCGAGAGGGATTAGTGAGACCCAGTACTTC

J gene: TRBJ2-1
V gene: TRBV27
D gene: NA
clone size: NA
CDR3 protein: CASSAQHEQFF
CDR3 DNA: TGTGCCAGCAGCGCACAACATGAGCAGTTCTTC

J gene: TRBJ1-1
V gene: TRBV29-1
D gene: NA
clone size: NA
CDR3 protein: CSVDPQGRSTEAFF
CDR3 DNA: TGCAGCGTTGACCCCCAGGGGAGGAGCACTGAAGCTTTCTTT

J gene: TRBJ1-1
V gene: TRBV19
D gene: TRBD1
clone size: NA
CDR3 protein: CASKRTGGTEAFF
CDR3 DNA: TGTGCCAGTAAAAGGACAGGGGGCACTGAAGCTTTCTTT

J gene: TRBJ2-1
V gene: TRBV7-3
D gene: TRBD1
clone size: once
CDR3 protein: CASSQQGSEQFF
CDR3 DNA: TGTGCCAGCAGCCAACAGGGGAGTGAGCAGTTCTTC

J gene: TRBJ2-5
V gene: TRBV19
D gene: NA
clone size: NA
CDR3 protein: CASSVDGGRETQYF
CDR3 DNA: TGTGCCAGTAGTGTTGACGGGGGTAGAGAGACCCAGTACTTC

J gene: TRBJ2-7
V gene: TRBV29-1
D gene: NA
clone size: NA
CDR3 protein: CSVSLQRGSEQYF
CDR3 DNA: TGCAGCGTTTCGTTACAGAGGGGTTCCGAGCAGTACTTC

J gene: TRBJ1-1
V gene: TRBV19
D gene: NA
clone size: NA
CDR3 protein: CASSIVQGNTEAFF
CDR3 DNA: TGTGCCAGTAGTATAGTACAGGGGAACACTGAAGCTTTCTTT

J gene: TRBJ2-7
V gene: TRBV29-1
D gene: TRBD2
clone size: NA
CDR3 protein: CSRGVDLMARSYEQYF
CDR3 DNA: TGCAGCCGGGGGGTAGATTTAATGGCGCGCTCCTACGAGCAGTACTTC

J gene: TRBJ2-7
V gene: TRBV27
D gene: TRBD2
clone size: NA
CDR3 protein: CAVAGGPVREQYF
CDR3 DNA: TGTGCCGTAGCGGGAGGGCCCGTCAGGGAGCAGTACTTC

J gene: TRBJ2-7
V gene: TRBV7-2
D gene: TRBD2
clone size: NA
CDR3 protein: CASSLVSSGTYEQYF
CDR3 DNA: TGTGCCAGCAGCTTAGTATCTAGCGGGACCTACGAGCAGTACTTC

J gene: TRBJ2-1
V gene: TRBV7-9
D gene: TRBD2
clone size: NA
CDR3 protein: CASSSGLAQFF
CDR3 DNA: TGTGCCAGCAGCTCCGGACTAGCCCAGTTCTTC

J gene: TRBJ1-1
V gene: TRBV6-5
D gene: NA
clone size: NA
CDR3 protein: CASSFQYAVNTEAFF
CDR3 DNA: TGTGCCAGCAGTTTTCAATACGCCGTGAACACTGAAGCTTTCTTT

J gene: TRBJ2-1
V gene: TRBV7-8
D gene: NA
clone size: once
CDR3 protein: CASSLIEGLSYNEQFF
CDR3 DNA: TGTGCCAGCAGCCTCATTGAGGGACTTTCCTACAATGAGCAGTTCTTC

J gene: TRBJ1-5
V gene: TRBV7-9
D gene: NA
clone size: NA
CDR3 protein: CASRGDASPQHF
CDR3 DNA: TGTGCCAGCAGGGGGGACGCCTCGCCCCAGCATTTT

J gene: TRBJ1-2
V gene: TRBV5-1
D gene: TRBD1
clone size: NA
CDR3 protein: CASSLRQGDGYTF
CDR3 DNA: TGCGCCAGCAGCTTGCGACAGGGGGATGGCTACACCTTC

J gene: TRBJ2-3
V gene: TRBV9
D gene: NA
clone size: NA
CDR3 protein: CASTVGGASDTQYF
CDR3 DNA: TGTGCCAGCACGGTGGGTGGGGCCTCAGATACGCAGTATTTT

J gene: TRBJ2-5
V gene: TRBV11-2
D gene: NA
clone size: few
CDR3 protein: CASSPSVALPTGETQYF
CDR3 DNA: TGTGCCAGCAGCCCCTCGGTGGCACTTCCAACCGGAGAGACCCAGTACTTC

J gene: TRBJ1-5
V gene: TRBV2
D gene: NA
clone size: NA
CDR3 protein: CASHSPPGVGGNQPQHF
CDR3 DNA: TGTGCCAGCCACTCTCCTCCGGGAGTCGGAGGCAATCAGCCCCAGCATTTT

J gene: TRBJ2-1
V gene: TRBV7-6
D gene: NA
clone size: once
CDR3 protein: CASSALNEQFF
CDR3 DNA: TGTGCCAGCAGCGCCCTCAATGAGCAGTTCTTC

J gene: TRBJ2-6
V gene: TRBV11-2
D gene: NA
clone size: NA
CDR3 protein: CASTQALRGGANVLTF
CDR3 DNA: TGTGCCAGCACTCAAGCCCTCAGAGGTGGGGCCAACGTCCTGACTTTC

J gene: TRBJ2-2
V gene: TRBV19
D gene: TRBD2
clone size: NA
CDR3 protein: CASSPPRLATSRELFF
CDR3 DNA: TGTGCCAGTAGTCCACCCAGACTAGCTACCTCCCGGGAGCTGTTTTTT